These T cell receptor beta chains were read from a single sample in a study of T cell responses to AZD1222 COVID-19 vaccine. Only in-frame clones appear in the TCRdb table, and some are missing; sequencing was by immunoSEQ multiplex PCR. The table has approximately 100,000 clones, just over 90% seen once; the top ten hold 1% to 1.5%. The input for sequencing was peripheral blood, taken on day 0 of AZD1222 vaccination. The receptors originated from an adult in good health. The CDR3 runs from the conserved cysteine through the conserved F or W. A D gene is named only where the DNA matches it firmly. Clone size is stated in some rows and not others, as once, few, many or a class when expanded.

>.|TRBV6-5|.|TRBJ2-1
TGTGCCAGCTCGAGCGGTAGCTCCTACAATGAGCAGTTCTTC
CASSSGSSYNEQFF
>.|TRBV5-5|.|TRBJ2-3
TGTGCCAGCAGCTTGGGACTATTCACAGATACGCAGTATTTT
CASSLGLFTDTQYF
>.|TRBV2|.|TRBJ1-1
TGTGCCAGCAGTGCCTGGCGGCGGAGGAACACTGAAGCTTTCTTT
CASSAWRRRNTEAFF
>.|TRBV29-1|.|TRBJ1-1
TGCAGCGACGGGGGGCTAGGACCGAGGGGCACTGAAGCTTTCTTT
CSDGGLGPRGTEAFF
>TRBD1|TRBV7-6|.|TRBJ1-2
TGTGCCAGCAGCTTTCAGGGGGGAGGCTACACCTTC
CASSFQGGGYTF
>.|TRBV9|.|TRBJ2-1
TGTGCCAGCAGCGTAAACGGGGCAATCTACAATGAGCAGTTCTTC
CASSVNGAIYNEQFF
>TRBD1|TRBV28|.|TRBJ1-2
TGTGCCAGCAGTAGCCAGGGGACAGCTGGACACTTC
CASSSQGTAGHF
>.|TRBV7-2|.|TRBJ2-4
TGTGCCAGCAGCTTAGAGGACGGAAACATTCAGTACTTC
CASSLEDGNIQYF
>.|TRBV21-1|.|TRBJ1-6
TGTGCCAGCAGCAAAGGGACTCCCCACCCCCGGGGACAGGGGTCGTCGTTAAATTCACCCCTCCACTTT
CASSKGTPHPRGQGSSLNSPLHF
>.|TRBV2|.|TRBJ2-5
TGTGCCAGCAGAGAAGGGATCGGACCGGAGAACTTC
CASREGIGPENF
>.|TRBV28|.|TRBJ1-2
TGTGCCAGCAGTGACGCCCAGGGTTACTATGGCTACACCTTC
CASSDAQGYYGYTF
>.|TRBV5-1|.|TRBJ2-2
TGCGCCAGCAGCTTGGTATTGGGGGCCGCGAACACCGGGGAGCTGTTTTTT
CASSLVLGAANTGELFF
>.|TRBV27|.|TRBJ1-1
TGTGCCAGCAGGGACAGCACTGAAGCTTTCTTT
CASRDSTEAFF
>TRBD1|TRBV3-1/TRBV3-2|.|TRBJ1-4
TGTGCCAGCAGCCAAGCAGGGGGCACTAATGAAAAACTGTTTTTT
CASSQAGGTNEKLFF
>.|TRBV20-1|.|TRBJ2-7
TGCAGTGCTAGAGGTCTCGAGCAGTACTTC
CSARGLEQYF
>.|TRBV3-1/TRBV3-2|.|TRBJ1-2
TGTGCCAGCAGCCAAGAGGGTGGCTACACCTTC
CASSQEGGYTF
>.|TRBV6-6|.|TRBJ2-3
TGTGCCAGCAGTACCGAACTAGCTAGGGATACGCAGTATTTT
CASSTELARDTQYF
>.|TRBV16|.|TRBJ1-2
TGTGCCAGCAGCCCCGGACAGCTGAATTATGGCTACACCTTC
CASSPGQLNYGYTF
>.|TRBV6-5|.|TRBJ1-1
TGTGCCAGCAGTAGACAGACGAACACTGAAGCTTTCTTT
CASSRQTNTEAFF
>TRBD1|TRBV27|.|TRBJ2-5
TGTGCCAGCAGTTTGGACAGGGGTGGGGAGACCCAGTACTTC
CASSLDRGGETQYF
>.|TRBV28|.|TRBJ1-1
TGTGCCAGCAGTACAGGGTCGCGGACTGAAGCTTTCTTT
CASSTGSRTEAFF
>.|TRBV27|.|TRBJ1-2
TGTGCCAGCAGTCCCACTCCACTTAAGGGCTACACCTTC
CASSPTPLKGYTF
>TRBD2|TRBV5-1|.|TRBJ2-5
TGCGCCAGCAGCTTGGGAAGCGGGGGGAGCCAGACCCAGTACTTC
CASSLGSGGSQTQYF
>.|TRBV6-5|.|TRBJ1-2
TGTGCCAGCAGCCCCTCGGCCAGGGCCCTCTATGGCTACACCTTC
CASSPSARALYGYTF
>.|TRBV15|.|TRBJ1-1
TGTGCCACCAGCAGAGAACAGATGAGCGGGGCTTTCTTT
CATSREQMSGAFF
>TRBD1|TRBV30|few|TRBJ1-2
TGTGCCTGGAGTGTCGGGGGGACAGGCATCTATGGCTACACCTTC
CAWSVGGTGIYGYTF
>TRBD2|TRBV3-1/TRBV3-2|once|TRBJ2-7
TGTGCCAGCAGCCAAGATGTAGCGGGGGGCCTTTACGAGCAGTACTTC
CASSQDVAGGLYEQYF
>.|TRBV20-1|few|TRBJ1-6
TGCAGTGCTAGTACCGTGGGTGATTCACCCCTCCACTTT
CSASTVGDSPLHF
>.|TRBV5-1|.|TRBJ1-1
TGCGCCAGCAGCTTGGAGGGACAGAACACTGAAGCTTTCTTT
CASSLEGQNTEAFF
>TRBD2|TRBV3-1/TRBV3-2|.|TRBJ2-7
TGTGCCAGCAGCCCGGTTGGGTCTAGCGGGAGCTACGAGCAGTACTTC
CASSPVGSSGSYEQYF
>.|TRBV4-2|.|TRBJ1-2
TGTGCCAGCAGCCAAGAGTTCGGTTATTTGAGGGATGGCTACACCTTC
CASSQEFGYLRDGYTF
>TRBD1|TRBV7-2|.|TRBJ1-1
TGTGCCAGCAGTTACAGGGGATGGAACACTGAAGCTTTCTTT
CASSYRGWNTEAFF
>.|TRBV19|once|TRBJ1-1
TGTGCCAGTAGTATAGAAGGTGTGAACACTGAAGCTTTCTTT
CASSIEGVNTEAFF
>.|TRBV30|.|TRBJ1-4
TGTGCCTGGCACCGGGCAGGGCTTGAAAAACTGTTTTTT
CAWHRAGLEKLFF
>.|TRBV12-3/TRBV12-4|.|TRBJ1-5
TGTGCCAGCAGGCCAGGATACAATCAGCCCCAGCATTTT
CASRPGYNQPQHF
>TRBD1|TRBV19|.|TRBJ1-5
TGTGCCAGTAGTCCCTTGGGACAGGCGCTTCAGCCCCAGCATTTT
CASSPLGQALQPQHF
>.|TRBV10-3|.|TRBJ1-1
TGTGCCATCAGTGAGTCGACCCTGGGGAACACTGAAGCTTTCTTT
CAISESTLGNTEAFF
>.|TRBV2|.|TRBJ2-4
TGTGCCAGCATCCGAGGGAGGCAAGGATCTAAAAACATTCAGTACTTC
CASIRGRQGSKNIQYF
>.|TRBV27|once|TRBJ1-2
TGTGCCAGCAGTCACGACGGAACTTATGGCTACACCTTC
CASSHDGTYGYTF
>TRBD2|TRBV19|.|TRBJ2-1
TGTGCCAGTAGTACCCCCAAGGAGCGGGGGGGCTACAATGAGCAGTTCTTC
CASSTPKERGGYNEQFF
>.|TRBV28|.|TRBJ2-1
TGTGCCAGCGCCCTCAATGAGCAGTTCTTC
CASALNEQFF
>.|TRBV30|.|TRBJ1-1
TGTGCCTGGAGTGTAAGGGGGTTGGCAGCCTACCCTGAAGCTTTCTTT
CAWSVRGLAAYPEAFF
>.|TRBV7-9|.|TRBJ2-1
TGTGCCAGCAGCTTAGAGGTCGGGGCCGGGCAGTTCTTC
CASSLEVGAGQFF
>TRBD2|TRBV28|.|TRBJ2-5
TGTGCCAGCAGTCCCTGGATGCGGGGGGGAGAGACCCAGTACTTC
CASSPWMRGGETQYF
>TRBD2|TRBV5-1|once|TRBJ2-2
TGCGCCAGCAGCCCCCGACTAGCGGCGGCCACCGGGGAGCTGTTTTTT
CASSPRLAAATGELFF
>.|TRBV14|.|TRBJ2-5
TGTGCCAGCAGCCAAATAGAGGAGACCCGGTACTTC
CASSQIEETRYF
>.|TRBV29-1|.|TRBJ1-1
TGCAGCGGGGGCCAGGCAACTGAAGCTTTCTTT
CSGGQATEAFF
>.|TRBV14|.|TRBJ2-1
TGTGCCAGCAGCCAAGACAATGAGCAGTTCTTC
CASSQDNEQFF
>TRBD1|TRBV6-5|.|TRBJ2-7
TGTGCCAGCAGCCCGACAGGGCTGGTTTGGGAGCAGTACTTC
CASSPTGLVWEQYF
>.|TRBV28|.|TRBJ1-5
TGTGCCAGCAGTTTTAGTCAGCCCCAGCATTTT
CASSFSQPQHF
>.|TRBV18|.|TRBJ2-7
TGTGCCAGCTCGCGTGGAGGGGGCGGCTACGAGCAGTACTTC
CASSRGGGGYEQYF
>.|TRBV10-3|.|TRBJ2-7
TGTGCCATCAGTGAGTCGACCCGGGGCGAGCAGTACTTC
CAISESTRGEQYF
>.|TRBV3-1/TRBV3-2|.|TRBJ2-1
TGTGCCAGCAGCCAAGATCAGGGGTACAATGAGCAGTTCTTC
CASSQDQGYNEQFF
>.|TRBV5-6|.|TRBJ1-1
TGTGCCAGCAGCCCGACTTTAGGGAACACTGAAGCTTTCTTT
CASSPTLGNTEAFF
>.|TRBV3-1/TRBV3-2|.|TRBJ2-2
TGTGCCAGCAGCTACGGGGGACCCGGGGAGCTGTTTTTT
CASSYGGPGELFF
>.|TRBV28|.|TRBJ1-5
TGTGCCAGCAGATCGGCGGGCGGGGGAACTGTGGCCAATCAGCCCCAGCATTTT
CASRSAGGGTVANQPQHF
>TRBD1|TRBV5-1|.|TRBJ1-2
TGCGCCAGCAGCCTCCTGACAGGGAGCTATGGCTACACCTTC
CASSLLTGSYGYTF